Many counts were recorded for the clone carrying this TCR beta chain. The entry originates in a study of response to subunit inactivated influenza vaccine. TCRdb passed the RT-PCR reads through MiXCR, listing each CDR3 protein once. The sample includes roughly 550,000 distinct CDR3 sequences, around 21% of them seen just once. The CDR3 runs 17 residues. V trimming: 6 bases; J trimming: 1 base; junction bases outside the gene matches: 6. The same specimen was also included in a second study, on T cells expressing NK-cell markers. Per that study: TCR beta cDNA was made by 5'RACE template switching with UMIs. Sorted T-cell subsets CD3+CD56+NKG2C+, CD3+CD56+NKG2C- and CD3+CD56-NKG2C+ were TCR beta-sequenced.

This chain connects TRBV12-3 or TRBV12-4 to TRBJ2-1; TRBD2 matches at 13 bases. The source material was CD4+ T cells sorted from PBMCs, sampled 11 to 12 days after vaccination. This TCR came from a middle-aged man who received an inactivated influenza vaccine. CDR3 in amino acids: CASRWTSGSLSYNEQFF. The CDR3 region has the DNA TGTGCCAGCAGATGGACTAGCGGGAGTCTATCCTACAATGAGCAGTTCTTC.